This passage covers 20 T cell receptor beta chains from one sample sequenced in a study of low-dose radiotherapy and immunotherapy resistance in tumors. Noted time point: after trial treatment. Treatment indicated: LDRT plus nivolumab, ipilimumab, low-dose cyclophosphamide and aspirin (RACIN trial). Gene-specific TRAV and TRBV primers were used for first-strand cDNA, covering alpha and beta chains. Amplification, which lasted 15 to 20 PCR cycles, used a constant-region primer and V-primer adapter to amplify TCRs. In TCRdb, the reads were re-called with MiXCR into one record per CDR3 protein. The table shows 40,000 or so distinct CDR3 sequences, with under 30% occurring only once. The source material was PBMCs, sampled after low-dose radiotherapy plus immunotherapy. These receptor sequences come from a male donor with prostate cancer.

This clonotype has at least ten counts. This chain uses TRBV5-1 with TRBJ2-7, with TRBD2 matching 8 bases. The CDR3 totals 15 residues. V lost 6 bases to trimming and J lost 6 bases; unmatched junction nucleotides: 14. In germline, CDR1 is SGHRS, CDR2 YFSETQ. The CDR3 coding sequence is TGCGCCAGCAAATTGAGAGCGGGAGAATCGACCGAGCAGTACTTC. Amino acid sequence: CASKLRAGESTEQYF. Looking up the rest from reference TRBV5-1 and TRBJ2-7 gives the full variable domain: KAGVTQTPRYLIKTRGQQVTLSCSPISGHRSVSWYQQTPGQGLQFLFEYFSETQRNKGNFPGRFSGRQFSNSRSEMNVSTLELGDSALYLCASKLRAGESTEQYFGPGTRLTVT.

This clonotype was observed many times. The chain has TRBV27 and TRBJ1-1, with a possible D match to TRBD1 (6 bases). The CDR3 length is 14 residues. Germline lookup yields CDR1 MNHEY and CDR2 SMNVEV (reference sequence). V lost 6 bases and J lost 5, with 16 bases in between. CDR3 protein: CASRRLGGQTEAFF. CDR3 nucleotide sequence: TGTGCCAGCAGAAGACTGGGGGGGCAGACTGAAGCTTTCTTT.

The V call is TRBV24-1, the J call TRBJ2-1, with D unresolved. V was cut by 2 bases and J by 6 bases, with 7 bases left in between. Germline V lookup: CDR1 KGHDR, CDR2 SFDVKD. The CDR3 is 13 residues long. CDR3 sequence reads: CATSDSIGNEQFF. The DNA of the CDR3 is TGTGCCACCAGTGATTCTATCGGCAATGAGCAGTTCTTC.

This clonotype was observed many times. The chain's CDR3 is CASRQRPSDGLNTEAFF. The CDR3 region has the DNA TGCGCCAGCAGACAGCGGCCGTCGGACGGATTGAACACTGAAGCTTTCTTT. J is TRBJ1-1 and V is TRBV4-1; D gene unclear. Germline V lookup: CDR1 MGHRA, CDR2 YSYEKL. Trimming took off 6 bases at V and 0 bases at J, with 20 bases between the two ends. The CDR3 covers 17 residues.

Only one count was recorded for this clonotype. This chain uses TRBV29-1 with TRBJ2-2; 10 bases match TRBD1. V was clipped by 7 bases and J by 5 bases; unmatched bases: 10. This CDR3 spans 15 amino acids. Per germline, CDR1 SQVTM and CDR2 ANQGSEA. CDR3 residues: CSATLGTGVTGELFF. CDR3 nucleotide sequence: TGCAGCGCCACTTTAGGGACAGGGGTGACCGGGGAGCTGTTTTTT.

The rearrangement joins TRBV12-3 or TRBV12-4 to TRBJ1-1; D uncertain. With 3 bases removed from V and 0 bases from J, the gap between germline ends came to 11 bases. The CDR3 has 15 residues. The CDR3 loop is CASSFRNGVNTEAFF. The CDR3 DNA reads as TGTGCCAGCAGTTTCCGCAACGGAGTGAACACTGAAGCTTTCTTT.

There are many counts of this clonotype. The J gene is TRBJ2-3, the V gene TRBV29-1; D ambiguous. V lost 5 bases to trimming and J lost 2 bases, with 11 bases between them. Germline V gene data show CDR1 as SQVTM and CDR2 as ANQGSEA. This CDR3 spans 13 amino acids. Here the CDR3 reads CSVSPFPTDTQYF. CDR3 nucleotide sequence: TGCAGCGTTTCACCGTTTCCCACAGATACGCAGTATTTT.

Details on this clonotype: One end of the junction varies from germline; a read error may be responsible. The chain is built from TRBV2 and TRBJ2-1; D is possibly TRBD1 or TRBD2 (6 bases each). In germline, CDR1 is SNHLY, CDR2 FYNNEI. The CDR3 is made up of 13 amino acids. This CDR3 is CASIGGLYSEQIF. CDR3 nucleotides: TGTGCCAGCATAGGGGGGCTTTACAGTGAGCAGATCTTC.

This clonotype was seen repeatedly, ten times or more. Written as DNA, the CDR3 is TGTGCCATCCCTGCCCTCTCGAGCGGCTACACCTTC. Protein: CAIPALSSGYTF. The chain uses TRBV28 and TRBJ1-2; D uncertain. The CDR3 length is 12 residues. Trimming shortened V by 10 bases and J by 8 bases, and 17 bases separated the two germline ends. Germline loops: CDR1 MDHEN, CDR2 SYDVKM.

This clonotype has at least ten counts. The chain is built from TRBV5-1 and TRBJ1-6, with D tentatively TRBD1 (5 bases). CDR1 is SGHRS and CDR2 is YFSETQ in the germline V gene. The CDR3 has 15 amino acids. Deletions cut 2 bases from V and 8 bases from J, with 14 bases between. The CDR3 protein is CASSFVGGKDSPLHF. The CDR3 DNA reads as TGCGCCAGCAGCTTTGTGGGGGGGAAAGATTCACCCCTCCACTTT.

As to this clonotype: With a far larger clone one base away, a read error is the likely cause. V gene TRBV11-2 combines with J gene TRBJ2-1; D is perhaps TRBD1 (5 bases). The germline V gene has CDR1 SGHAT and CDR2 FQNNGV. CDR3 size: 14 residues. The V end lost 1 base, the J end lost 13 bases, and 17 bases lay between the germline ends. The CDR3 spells CASSLAAGSETQFF. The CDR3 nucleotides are TGTGCCAGCAGCTTAGCCGCAGGGTCGGAGACCCAGTTCTTC.

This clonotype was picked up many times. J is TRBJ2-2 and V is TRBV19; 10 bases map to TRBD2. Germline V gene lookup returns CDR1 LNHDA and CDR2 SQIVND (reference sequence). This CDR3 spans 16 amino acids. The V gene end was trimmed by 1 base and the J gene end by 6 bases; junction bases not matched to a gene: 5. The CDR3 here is CASSIASGGPAGELFF. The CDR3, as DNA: TGTGCCAGTAGTATAGCTAGCGGGGGCCCAGCCGGGGAGCTGTTTTTT.

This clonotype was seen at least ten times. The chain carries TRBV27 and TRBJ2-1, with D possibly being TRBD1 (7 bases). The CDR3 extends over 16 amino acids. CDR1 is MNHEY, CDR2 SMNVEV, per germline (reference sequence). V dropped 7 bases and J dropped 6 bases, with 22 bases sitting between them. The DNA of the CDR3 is TGTGCCAGCACCACATGGTCAGGGGGGCCTGGCAATGAGCAGTTCTTC. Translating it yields CASTTWSGGPGNEQFF.

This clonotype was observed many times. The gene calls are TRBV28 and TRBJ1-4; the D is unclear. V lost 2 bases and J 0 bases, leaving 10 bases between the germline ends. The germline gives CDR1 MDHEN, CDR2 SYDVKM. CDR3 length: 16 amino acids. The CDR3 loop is CASSLRRLATNEKLFF. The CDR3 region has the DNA TGTGCCAGCAGTTTACGTCGGCTTGCAACTAATGAAAAACTGTTTTTT.

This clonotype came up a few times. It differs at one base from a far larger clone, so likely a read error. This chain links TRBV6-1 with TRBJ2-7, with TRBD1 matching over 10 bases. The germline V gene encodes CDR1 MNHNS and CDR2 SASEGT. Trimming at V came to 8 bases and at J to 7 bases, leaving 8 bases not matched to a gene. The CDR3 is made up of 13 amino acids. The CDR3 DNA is TGTGCCAGCCGGGACAGGGGTCGGAATGAGCAGTACTTC. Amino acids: CASRDRGRNEQYF.

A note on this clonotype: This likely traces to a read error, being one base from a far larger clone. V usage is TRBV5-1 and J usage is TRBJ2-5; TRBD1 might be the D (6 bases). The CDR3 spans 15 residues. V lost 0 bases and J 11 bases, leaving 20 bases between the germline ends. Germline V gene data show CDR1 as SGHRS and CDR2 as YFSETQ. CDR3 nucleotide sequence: TGCGCCAGCAGCTTGGGGGCAGGGGAAAGGAATGAGCAGTACTTC. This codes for CASSLGAGERNEQYF.

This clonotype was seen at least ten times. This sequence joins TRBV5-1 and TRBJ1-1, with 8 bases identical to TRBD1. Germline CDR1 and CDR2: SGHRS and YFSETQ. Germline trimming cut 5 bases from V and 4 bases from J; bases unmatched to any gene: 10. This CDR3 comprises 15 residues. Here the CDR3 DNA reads TGCGCCAGCAGGCCCTACTCCACAGGGGGCACTGAAGCTTTCTTT. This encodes CASRPYSTGGTEAFF. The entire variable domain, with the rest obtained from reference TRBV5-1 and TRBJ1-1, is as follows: KAGVTQTPRYLIKTRGQQVTLSCSPISGHRSVSWYQQTPGQGLQFLFEYFSETQRNKGNFPGRFSGRQFSNSRSEMNVSTLELGDSALYLCASRPYSTGGTEAFFGQGTRLTVV.

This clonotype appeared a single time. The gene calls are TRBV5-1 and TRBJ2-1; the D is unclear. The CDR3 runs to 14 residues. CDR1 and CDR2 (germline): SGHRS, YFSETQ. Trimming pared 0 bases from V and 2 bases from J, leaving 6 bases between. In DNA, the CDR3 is TGCGCCAGCAGCTTGGCCCAGACCTACAATGAGCAGTTCTTC. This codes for CASSLAQTYNEQFF.

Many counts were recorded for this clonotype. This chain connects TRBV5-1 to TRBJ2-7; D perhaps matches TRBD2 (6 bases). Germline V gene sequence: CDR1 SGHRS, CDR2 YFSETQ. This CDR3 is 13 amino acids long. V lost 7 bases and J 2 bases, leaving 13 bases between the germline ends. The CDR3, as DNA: TGCGCCAGCGGCGGGGACGGCGCCTACGAGCAGTACTTC. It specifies CASGGDGAYEQYF.

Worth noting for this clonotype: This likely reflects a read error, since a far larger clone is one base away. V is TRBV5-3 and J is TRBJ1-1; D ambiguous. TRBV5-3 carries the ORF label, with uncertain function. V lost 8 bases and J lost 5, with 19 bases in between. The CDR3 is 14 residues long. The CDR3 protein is CASCLTGGSTEAFF. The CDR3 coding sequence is TGTGCCAGCTGCTTAACGGGAGGGAGTACTGAAGCTTTCTTT.